The T cell receptor beta chain under discussion was sequenced for a study of T cell changes during pregnancy in multiple sclerosis. Some clones are missing from TCRdb's copy, which holds only in-frame ones; the method was immunoSEQ multiplex PCR. Among some 55,000 clones listed, around nine tenths were seen once. The specimen was peripheral blood from another person, used as feeder cells. The TCR was taken from a human donor whose cells served as feeder cells for cultures in a pregnancy study.

The CDR3 loop is CASGAAGDSGTQYF. The DNA for the CDR3 is TGTGCCAGCGGGGCGGCGGGGGATTCGGGTACGCAGTATTTT. This sequence joins TRBV7-2 and TRBJ2-3, with 7 bases aligning to TRBD2. Trimming at V came to 8 bases and at J to 8 bases, leaving 13 bases not matched to a gene. The CDR3 runs to 14 residues. Germline V gives CDR1 SGHTA, CDR2 FQGNSA.